Below, one T cell receptor (beta chain) is given with its context. Its antigen is unidentified. At one boundary the junction diverges from the germline segment, which might be a read error. Germline V lookup: CDR1 SSHAT, CDR2 FNYEAQ (reference sequence). The CDR3 loop spans 16 amino acids. 13 Jbeta primers and 60 Vbeta primers were used for the PCR. Here immunoSEQ multiplex PCR was the method, and the copy in TCRdb shows in-frame clones only, minus some. The sample shows fewer than 200,000 clones, 72% of them seen only once. The sample belongs to a study of cytomegalovirus exposure and HLA in healthy donors. Study-level background: The study's early data release held some 85 million unique TCRs from HLA-typed donors.

Study observations and caveats: Confirmation in vitro established that a few CMV-associated chains were specific for CMV antigens. Later on, analysis showed that most CMV-associated TCR beta chains appeared to be HLA-restricted. As a later analysis showed, a missense DCLRE1C variant was linked to trimming of TCR beta V- and J-genes.

The origin of this receptor is a human donor in good health. The V gene is TRBV7-7, the J gene TRBJ2-2, with D perhaps TRBD1 (6 bases). Sequenced sample: PBMCs. CDR3 sequence: CASSLEVPGVTGELFF. In DNA form, the CDR3 reads TGTGCTAGCAGCTTAGAAGTCCCAGGGGTCACCGGGGAGCTGTTTTTT.